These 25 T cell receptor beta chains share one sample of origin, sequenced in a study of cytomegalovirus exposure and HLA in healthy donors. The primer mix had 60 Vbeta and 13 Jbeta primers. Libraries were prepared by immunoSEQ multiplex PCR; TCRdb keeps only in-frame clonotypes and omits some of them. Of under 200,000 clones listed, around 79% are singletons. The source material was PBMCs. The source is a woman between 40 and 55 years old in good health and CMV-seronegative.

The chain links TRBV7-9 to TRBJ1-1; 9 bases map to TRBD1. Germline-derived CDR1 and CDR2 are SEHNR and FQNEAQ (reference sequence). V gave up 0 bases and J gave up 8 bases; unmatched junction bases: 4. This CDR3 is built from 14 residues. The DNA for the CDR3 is TGTGCCAGCAGCTTAGCGGACAGGGGTAGGGAAGCTTTCTTT. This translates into CASSLADRGREAFF.

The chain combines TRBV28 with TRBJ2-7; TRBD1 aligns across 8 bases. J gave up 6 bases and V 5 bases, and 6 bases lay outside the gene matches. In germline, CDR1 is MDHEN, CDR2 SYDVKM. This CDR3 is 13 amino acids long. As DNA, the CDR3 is TGTGCCAGCAGTCCTCGGACAGGGCGCGAGCAGTACTTC. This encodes CASSPRTGREQYF. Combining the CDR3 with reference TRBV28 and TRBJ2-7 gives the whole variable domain DVKVTQSSRYLVKRTGEKVFLECVQDMDHENMFWYRQDPGLGLRLIYFSYDVKMKEKGDIPEGYSVSREKKERFSLILESASTNQTSMYLCASSPRTGREQYFGPGTRLTVT.

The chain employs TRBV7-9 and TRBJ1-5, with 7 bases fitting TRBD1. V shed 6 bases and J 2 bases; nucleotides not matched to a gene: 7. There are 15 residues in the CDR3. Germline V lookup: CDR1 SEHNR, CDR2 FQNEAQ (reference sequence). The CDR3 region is CASSTSGGGNQPQHF. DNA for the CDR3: TGTGCCAGCAGTACCTCAGGGGGAGGCAATCAGCCCCAGCATTTT.

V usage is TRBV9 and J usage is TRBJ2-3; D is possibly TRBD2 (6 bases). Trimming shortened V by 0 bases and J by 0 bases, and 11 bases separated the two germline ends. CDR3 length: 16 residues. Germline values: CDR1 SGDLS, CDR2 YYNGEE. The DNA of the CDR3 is TGTGCCAGCAGCGTAGCGGCCGGGACTAGCACAGATACGCAGTATTTT. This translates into CASSVAAGTSTDTQYF. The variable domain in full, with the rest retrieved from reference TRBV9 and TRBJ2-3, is DSGVTQTPKHLITATGQRVTLRCSPRSGDLSVYWYQQSLDQGLQFLIQYYNGEERAKGNILERFSAQQFPDLHSELNLSSLELGDSALYFCASSVAAGTSTDTQYFGPGTRLTVL.

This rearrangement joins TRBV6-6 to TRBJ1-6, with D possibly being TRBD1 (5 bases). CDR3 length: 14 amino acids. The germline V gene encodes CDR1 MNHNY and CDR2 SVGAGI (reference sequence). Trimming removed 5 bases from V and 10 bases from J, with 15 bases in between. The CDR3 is CASSTRADGSPLHF. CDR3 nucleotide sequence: TGTGCCAGCAGTACCAGGGCGGATGGATCACCCCTCCACTTT.

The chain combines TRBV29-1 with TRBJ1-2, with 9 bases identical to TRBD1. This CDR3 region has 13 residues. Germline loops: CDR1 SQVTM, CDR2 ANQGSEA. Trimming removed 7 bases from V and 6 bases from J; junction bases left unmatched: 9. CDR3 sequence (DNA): TGCAGCGCCACAGCCGGGACAGGGAATGGCTACACCTTC. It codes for CSATAGTGNGYTF.

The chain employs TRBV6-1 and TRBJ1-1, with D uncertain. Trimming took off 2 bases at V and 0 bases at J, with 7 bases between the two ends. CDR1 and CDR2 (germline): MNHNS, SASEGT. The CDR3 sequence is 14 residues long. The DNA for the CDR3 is TGTGCCAGCAGTGAACGGTATATGAACACTGAAGCTTTCTTT. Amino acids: CASSERYMNTEAFF.

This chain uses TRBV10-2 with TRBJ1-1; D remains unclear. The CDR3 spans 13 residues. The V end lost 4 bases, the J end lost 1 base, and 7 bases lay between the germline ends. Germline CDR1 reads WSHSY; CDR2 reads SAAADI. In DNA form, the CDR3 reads TGCGCCAGCAGTGCCACTGCGAACACTGAAGCTTTCTTT. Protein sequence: CASSATANTEAFF.

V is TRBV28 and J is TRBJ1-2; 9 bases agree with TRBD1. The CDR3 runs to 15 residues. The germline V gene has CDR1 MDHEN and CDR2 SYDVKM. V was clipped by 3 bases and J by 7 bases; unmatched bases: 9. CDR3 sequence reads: CASSFPSGTGCGYTF. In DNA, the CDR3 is TGTGCCAGCAGTTTCCCGAGCGGGACAGGGTGTGGCTACACCTTC.

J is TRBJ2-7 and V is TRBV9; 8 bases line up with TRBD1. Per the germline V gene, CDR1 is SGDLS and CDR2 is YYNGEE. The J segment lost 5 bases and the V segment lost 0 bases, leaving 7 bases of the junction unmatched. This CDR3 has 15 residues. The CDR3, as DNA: TGTGCCAGCAGCGTAGGAACAGGGGGAGTCCACGAGCAGTACTTC. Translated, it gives CASSVGTGGVHEQYF.

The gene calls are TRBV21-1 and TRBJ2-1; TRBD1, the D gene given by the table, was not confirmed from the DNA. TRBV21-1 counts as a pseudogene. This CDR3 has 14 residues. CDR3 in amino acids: CASSNRGFINEQFF. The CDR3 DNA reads TGTGCCAGCAGCAACAGGGGGTTTATCAATGAGCAGTTCTTC.

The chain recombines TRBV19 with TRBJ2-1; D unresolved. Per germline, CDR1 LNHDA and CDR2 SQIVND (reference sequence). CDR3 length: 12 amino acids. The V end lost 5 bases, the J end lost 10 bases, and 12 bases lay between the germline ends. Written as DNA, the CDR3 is TGTGCCAGTAGTGAAAGTGTAAGCGAGCAGTTCTTC. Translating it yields CASSESVSEQFF.

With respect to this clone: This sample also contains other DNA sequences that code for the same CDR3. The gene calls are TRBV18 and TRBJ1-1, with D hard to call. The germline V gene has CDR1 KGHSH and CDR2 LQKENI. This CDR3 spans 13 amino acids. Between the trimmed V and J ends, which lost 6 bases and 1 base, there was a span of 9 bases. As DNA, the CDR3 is TGTGCCAGCTCTCCCGGCGGGAACACTGAAGCTTTCTTT. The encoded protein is CASSPGGNTEAFF. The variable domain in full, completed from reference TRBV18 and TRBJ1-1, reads NAGVMQNPRHLVRRRGQEARLRCSPMKGHSHVYWYRQLPEEGLKFMVYLQKENIIDESGMPKERFSAEFPKEGPSILRIQQVVRGDSAAYFCASSPGGNTEAFFGQGTRLTVV.

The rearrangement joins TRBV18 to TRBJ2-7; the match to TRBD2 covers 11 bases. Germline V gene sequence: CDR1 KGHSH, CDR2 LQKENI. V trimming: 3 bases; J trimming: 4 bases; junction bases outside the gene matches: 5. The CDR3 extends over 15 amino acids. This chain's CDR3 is CASSPLSGGGYEQYF. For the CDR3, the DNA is TGTGCCAGCTCACCCCTTAGCGGGGGGGGGTACGAGCAGTACTTC.

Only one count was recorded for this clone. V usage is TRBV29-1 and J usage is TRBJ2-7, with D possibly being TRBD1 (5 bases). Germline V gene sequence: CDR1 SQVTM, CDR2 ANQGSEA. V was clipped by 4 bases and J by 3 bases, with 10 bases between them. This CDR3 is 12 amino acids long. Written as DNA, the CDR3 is TGCAGCGTTGGCACAGGCATCTACGAGCAGTACTTC. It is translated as CSVGTGIYEQYF.

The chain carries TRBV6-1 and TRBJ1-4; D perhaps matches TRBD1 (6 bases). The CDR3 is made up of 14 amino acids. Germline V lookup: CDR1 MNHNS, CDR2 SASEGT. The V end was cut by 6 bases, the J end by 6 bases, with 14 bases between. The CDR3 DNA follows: TGTGCCAGCAGCTTTACAGGGCGAGATGAAAAACTGTTTTTT. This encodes CASSFTGRDEKLFF.

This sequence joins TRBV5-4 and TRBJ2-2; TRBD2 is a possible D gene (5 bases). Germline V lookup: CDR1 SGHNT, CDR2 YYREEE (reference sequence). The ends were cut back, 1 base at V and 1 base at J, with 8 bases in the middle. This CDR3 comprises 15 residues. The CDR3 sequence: CASSLRAGNTGELFF. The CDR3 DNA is TGTGCCAGCAGCTTGAGGGCGGGGAACACCGGGGAGCTGTTTTTT.

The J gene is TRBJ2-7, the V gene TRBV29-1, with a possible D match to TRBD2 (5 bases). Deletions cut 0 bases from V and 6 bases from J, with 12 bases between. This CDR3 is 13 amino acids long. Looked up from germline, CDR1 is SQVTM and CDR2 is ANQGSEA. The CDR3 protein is CSVEDSGMCEQYF. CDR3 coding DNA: TGCAGCGTTGAAGATTCGGGGATGTGCGAGCAGTACTTC.

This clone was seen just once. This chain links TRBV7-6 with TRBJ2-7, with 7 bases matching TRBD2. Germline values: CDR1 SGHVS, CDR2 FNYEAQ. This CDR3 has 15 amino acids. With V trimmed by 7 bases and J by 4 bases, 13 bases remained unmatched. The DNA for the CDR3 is TGTGCCAGCACTCCCCAGGCCCGGGGACTATACGAGCAGTACTTC. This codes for CASTPQARGLYEQYF.

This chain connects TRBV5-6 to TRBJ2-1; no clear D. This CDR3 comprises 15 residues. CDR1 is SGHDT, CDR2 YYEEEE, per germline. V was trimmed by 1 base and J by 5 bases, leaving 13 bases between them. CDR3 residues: CASSLPSGSHNEQFF. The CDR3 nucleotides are TGTGCCAGCAGCTTGCCTTCGGGTTCCCACAATGAGCAGTTCTTC. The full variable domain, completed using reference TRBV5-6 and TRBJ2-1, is DAGVTQSPTHLIKTRGQQVTLRCSPKSGHDTVSWYQQALGQGPQFIFQYYEEEERQRGNFPDRFSGHQFPNYSSELNVNALLLGDSALYLCASSLPSGSHNEQFFGPGTRLTVL.

CDR3 in DNA: TGTGCCAGCAGCCAACGGGGGGTCTCCTACAATGAGCAGTTCTTC. It translates to CASSQRGVSYNEQFF. V usage is TRBV7-9 and J usage is TRBJ2-1; 7 bases match TRBD2. J was trimmed by 0 bases and V by 5 bases; bases with no gene match: 4. Germline loops: CDR1 SEHNR, CDR2 FQNEAQ (reference sequence). The length of the CDR3 is 15 residues. The full variable domain, with the rest looked up from reference TRBV7-9 and TRBJ2-1, is DTGVSQNPRHKITKRGQNVTFRCDPISEHNRLYWYRQTLGQGPEFLTYFQNEAQLEKSRLLSDRFSAERPKGSFSTLEIQRTEQGDSAMYLCASSQRGVSYNEQFFGPGTRLTVL.

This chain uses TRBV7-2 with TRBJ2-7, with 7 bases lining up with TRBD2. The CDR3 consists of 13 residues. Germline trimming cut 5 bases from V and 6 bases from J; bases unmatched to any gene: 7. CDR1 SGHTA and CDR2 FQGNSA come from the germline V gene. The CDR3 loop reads CASSKGLPTEQYF. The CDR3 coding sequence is TGTGCCAGCAGCAAGGGACTACCCACCGAGCAGTACTTC. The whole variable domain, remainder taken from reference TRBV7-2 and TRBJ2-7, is GAGVSQSPSNKVTEKGKDVELRCDPISGHTALYWYRQSLGQGLEFLIYFQGNSAPDKSGLPSDRFSAERTGGSVSTLTIQRTQQEDSAVYLCASSKGLPTEQYFGPGTRLTVT.

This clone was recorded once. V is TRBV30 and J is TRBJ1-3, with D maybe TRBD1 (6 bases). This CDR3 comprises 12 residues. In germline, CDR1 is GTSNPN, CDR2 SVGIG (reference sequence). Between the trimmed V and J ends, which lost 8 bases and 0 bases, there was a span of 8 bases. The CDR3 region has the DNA TGTGCCGGACAGATCTCTGGAAACACCATATATTTT. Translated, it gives CAGQISGNTIYF.

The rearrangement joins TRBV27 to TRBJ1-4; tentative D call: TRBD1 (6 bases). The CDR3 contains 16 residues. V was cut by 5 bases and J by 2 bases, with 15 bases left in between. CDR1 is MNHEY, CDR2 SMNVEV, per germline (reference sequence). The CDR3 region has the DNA TGTGCCAGCAGTCCCGACAGGTTTCTGACTAATGAAAAACTGTTTTTT. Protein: CASSPDRFLTNEKLFF. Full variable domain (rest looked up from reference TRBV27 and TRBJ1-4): EAQVTQNPRYLITVTGKKLTVTCSQNMNHEYMSWYRQDPGLGLRQIYYSMNVEVTDKGDVPEGYKVSRKEKRNFPLILESPSPNQTSLYFCASSPDRFLTNEKLFFGSGTQLSVL.

This CDR3 reads CAWSGWGRPMNTEAFF. The CDR3 DNA reads TGTGCCTGGAGTGGTTGGGGCAGACCGATGAACACTGAAGCTTTCTTT. The chain couples TRBV30 to TRBJ1-1; D is perhaps TRBD1 (5 bases). The CDR3 is made up of 16 amino acids. CDR1 is GTSNPN and CDR2 is SVGIG in the germline V gene (reference sequence). Trimming took off 1 base at V and 0 bases at J, with 15 bases between the two ends.